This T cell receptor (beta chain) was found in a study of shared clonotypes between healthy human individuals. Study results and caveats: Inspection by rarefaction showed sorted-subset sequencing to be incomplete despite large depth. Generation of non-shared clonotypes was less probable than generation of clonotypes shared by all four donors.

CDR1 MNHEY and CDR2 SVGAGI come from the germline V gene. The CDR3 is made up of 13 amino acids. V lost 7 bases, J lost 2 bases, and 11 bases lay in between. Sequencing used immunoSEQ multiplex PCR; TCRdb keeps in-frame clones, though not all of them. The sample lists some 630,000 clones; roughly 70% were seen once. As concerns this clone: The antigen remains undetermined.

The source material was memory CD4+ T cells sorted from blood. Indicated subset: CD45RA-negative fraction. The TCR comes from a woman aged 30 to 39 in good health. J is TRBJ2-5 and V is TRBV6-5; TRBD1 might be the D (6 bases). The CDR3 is CASMKDSQETQYF. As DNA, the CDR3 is TGTGCCAGCATGAAGGACAGTCAAGAGACCCAGTACTTC.